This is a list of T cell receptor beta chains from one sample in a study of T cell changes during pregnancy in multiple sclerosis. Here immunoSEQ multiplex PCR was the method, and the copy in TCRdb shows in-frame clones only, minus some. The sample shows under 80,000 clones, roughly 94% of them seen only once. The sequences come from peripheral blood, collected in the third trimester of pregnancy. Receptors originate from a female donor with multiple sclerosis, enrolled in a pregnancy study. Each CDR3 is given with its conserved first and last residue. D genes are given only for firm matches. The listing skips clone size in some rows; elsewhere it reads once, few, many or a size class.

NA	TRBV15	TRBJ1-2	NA	TGTGCCACCAGCAGAGGTCCCATCCCCAGGCAGGGGTCTAACTATGGCTACACCTTC	CATSRGPIPRQGSNYGYTF
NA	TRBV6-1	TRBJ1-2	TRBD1	TGTGCCAGCAGTGACCTGACAGGGCGGATTGGCTACACCTTC	CASSDLTGRIGYTF
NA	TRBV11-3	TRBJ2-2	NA	TGTGCCAGCAGCTTATGGCCCGGGGAGCTGTTTTTT	CASSLWPGELFF
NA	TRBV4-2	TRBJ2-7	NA	TGTGCCAGCAGCCAAGAACTTCTCTCCTACGAGCAGTACTTC	CASSQELLSYEQYF
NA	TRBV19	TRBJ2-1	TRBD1	TGTGCCAGTAGTATCCTTACAGGGGTCGGAATCAATGAGCAGTTCTTC	CASSILTGVGINEQFF
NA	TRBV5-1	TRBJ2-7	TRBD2	TGCGCCAGCAGCTTGACTAGCGGGGGGAACAACGAGCAGTACTTC	CASSLTSGGNNEQYF
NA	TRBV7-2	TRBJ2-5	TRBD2	TGTGCCAGCAGCATCCTAGCGGGGGGAAGGGGGGAGACCCAGTACTTC	CASSILAGGRGETQYF
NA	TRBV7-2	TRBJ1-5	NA	TGTGCCAGCAGCTTTAGGACCGGGAGTAGACAGCCCCAGCATTTT	CASSFRTGSRQPQHF
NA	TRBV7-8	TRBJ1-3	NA	TGTGCCAGCAGCCTTAGACAGGCGCCGAACTCTGGAAACACCATATATTTT	CASSLRQAPNSGNTIYF
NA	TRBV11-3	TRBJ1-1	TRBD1	TGTGCCAGCGGACAGGGAGGCACTGAAGCTTTCTTT	CASGQGGTEAFF
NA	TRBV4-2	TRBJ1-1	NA	TGTGCCAGCAGCCAAGTCATTGAAGCGGGGAACACTGAAGCTTTCTTT	CASSQVIEAGNTEAFF
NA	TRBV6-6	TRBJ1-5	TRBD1	TGTGCCAGCCGGGGGGGGACAGGGGACCAGCCCCAGCATTTT	CASRGGTGDQPQHF
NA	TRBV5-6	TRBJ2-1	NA	TGTGCCAGCAGCTTGCGGGTTGGGGGGGGCCCCCACAATGAGCAGTTCTTC	CASSLRVGGGPHNEQFF
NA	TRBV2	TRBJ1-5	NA	TGTGCCAGCAGTGGCAGGGCTGTGTATCAGCCCCAGCATTTT	CASSGRAVYQPQHF
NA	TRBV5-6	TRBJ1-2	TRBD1	TGTGCCAGCAGCCCGGGGACAGTGCAGAACTATGGCTACACCTTC	CASSPGTVQNYGYTF
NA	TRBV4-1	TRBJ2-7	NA	TGCGCCAGCGCCAAGATTGGAGGGGAGCAGTACTTC	CASAKIGGEQYF
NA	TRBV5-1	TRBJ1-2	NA	TGCGCCAGCAGCTCGAATTCGTGGCTCCGATATGGCTACACCTTC	CASSSNSWLRYGYTF
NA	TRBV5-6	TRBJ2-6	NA	TGTGCCAGCAGCTACAGGGTTTCTGGGGCCAACGTCCTGACTTTC	CASSYRVSGANVLTF
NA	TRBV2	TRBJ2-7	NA	TGTGCCAGCAGTGAAGAAGGGGTTGGATCCTACGAGCAGTACTTC	CASSEEGVGSYEQYF
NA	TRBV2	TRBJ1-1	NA	TGTGCCAGCAGTGAGGAGGTGAACACTGAAGCTTTCTTT	CASSEEVNTEAFF
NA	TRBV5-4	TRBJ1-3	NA	TGTGCCAGCAGCTCTAGCTCCGGGACGGGAGCCATATATTTT	CASSSSSGTGAIYF
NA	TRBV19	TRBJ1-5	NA	TGTGCCAGTGTGAGTGATAGCAATCAGCCCCAGCATTTT	CASVSDSNQPQHF
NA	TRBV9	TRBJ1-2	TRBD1	TGTGCCAGCAGCGTAGCGGGACAGGGCTATGGCTACACCTTC	CASSVAGQGYGYTF
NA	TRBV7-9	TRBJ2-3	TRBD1	TGTGCCAGCAGCCCAGGACAGGGGAGATCCGATACGCAGTATTTT	CASSPGQGRSDTQYF
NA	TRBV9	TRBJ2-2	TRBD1	TGTGCCACCAGCAAGGATCTGACAGGGGGTGCCGGGGAGCTGTTTTTT	CATSKDLTGGAGELFF
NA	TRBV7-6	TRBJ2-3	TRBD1	TGTGCCAGCAGCTCCAGACAGGGTTCCACAGATACGCAGTATTTT	CASSSRQGSTDTQYF
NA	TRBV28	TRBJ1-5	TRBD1	TGTGCCAGCAGTTCGGACAGGGATAGCAATCAGCCCCAGCATTTT	CASSSDRDSNQPQHF
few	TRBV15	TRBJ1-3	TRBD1	TGTGCCACCACCCCGGACAGGGGGCTAGGAAACACCATATATTTT	CATTPDRGLGNTIYF
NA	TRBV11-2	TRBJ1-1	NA	TGTGCCAGCAGCTTTCTTGGCCGGGAGAGCACTGAAGCTTTCTTT	CASSFLGRESTEAFF
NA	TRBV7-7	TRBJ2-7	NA	TGTGCCAGCAGCTTGGAGGGAAGGAGGACCTACGAGCAGTACTTC	CASSLEGRRTYEQYF
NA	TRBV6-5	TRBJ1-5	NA	TGTGCCAGCAGTTCTCCAGGGCGGGGGCCCCAGCATTTT	CASSSPGRGPQHF
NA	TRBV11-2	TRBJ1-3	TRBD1	TGTGCCAGCAGCCCTTGGACAGGGGCAAGCTCTGGAAACACCATATATTTT	CASSPWTGASSGNTIYF
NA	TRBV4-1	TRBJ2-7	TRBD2	TGCGCCAGCAGCCAAGCTTTCGCTGGACTAGCGGGGGAAGAGCAGTACTTC	CASSQAFAGLAGEEQYF
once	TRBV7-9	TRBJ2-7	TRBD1	TGTGCCAGCAGCCCCGGGACAGGTGGATACGAGCAGTACTTC	CASSPGTGGYEQYF
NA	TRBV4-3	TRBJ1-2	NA	TGCGCCAGCAGCCAAGATGCAGGGTATGGCTACACCTTC	CASSQDAGYGYTF
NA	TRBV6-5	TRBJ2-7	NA	TGTGCCAGCAGTTACAATCAGGACTCCTACGAGCAGTACTTC	CASSYNQDSYEQYF
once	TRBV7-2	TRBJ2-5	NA	TGTGCCAGCAGCTTAGCAGGGGGGGGCTCCCAGTACTTC	CASSLAGGGSQYF
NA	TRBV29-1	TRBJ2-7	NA	TGCAGCGTTGAAGATCAGGGCAGGGTGGACCAGTACTTC	CSVEDQGRVDQYF
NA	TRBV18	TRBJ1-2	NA	TGTGCCAGCTCACCCCTCAACAGGGTGGTTTATGGCTACACCTTC	CASSPLNRVVYGYTF
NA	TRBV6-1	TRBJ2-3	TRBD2	TGTGCCAGCAGTGATTCAATGGGCGGGGGGCCCACAGATACGCAGTATTTT	CASSDSMGGGPTDTQYF
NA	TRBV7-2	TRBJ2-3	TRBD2	TGTGCCAGCAGCCGCCGGACTAGCGGGGGAACAGATACGCAGTATTTT	CASSRRTSGGTDTQYF
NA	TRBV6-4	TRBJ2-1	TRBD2	TGTGCCAGCAGTGACTCGGGCGGGGGGGCACATGAGCAGTTCTTC	CASSDSGGGAHEQFF
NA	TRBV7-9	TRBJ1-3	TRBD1	TGTGCCAGCAGCCTCCGACAGGGGGGGGAAAACACCATATATTTT	CASSLRQGGENTIYF